This T cell receptor beta chain was sequenced in a study of blood T cell repertoires in COVID-19. There are 14 residues in the CDR3. Unmatched junction bases numbered 3, after V lost 3 bases and J lost 5 bases. The germline gives CDR1 LNHDA, CDR2 SQIVND (reference sequence). The data were produced by immunoSEQ multiplex PCR, yet TCRdb's version contains in-frame clones alone and is incomplete. This sample carries around 180,000 clones, under 85% of them seen once, and the ten largest clones take around 12%. Sequencing used PBMCs or T cells enriched from blood (not recorded which). The TCR sequence derives from a man between 50 and 59 years old who had recovered from COVID-19. The chain has TRBV19 and TRBJ1-2; 10 nucleotides agree with TRBD1. The CDR3 protein is CASSIDRGPYGYTF. CDR3 bases: TGTGCCAGTAGTATCGACAGGGGGCCGTATGGCTACACCTTC.